Presented here are 13 T cell receptor beta chains from one specimen sequenced in a study of molecular identifiers for immune sequencing clone quantification. TCRdb itself ran the PCR reads through MiXCR, one entry per CDR3 protein. This sample has 350,000 or so distinct CDR3 sequences, with over 20% found just once. The sample was naive CD8+ T cells from blood, with Jurkat cell RNA spiked in. The sample's subset: FACS-sorted CD8+CD4-CCR7+CD45RA+ naive T cells. Receptors originate from a human donor in good health. Some libraries in this study had Jurkat cell RNA spiked in.

Of note for this clonotype: This may stem from a read error, because a much larger clone lies one nucleotide away. The V gene is TRBV12-3 or TRBV12-4, the J gene TRBJ2-2, with 7 bases lining up with TRBD1. This CDR3 contains 18 residues. The junction had 23 bases not matched to a gene; V was cut back by 10 bases and J by 6 bases. CDR3 residues: CATTGIGGAEVRAGELFF. The DNA of the CDR3 is TGTGCCACCACGGGAATAGGGGGCGCCGAAGTTAGGGCCGGGGAGCTGTTTTTT.

With respect to this clonotype: A much larger clonotype is one base distant, so this may be a read error. The CDR3 carries no conserved terminal phenylalanine or tryptophan, so it likely arises from a read error. The chain uses TRBV4-3 and TRBJ1-1; TRBD1 is a possible D gene (5 bases). V lost 0 bases to trimming and J lost 5 bases, with 13 bases between them. This CDR3 has 15 amino acids. Germline V gene lookup returns CDR1 LGHNA and CDR2 YSLEER. DNA of the CDR3: TGCGCCAGCAGCCAAGACTGGAGGGGAGGAACTGAAGCTTTCTAT. Encoded protein: CASSQDWRGGTEAFY.

The chain employs TRBV3-1 and TRBJ1-1, with no clear D. V lost 2 bases and J 11 bases, leaving 15 bases between the germline ends. The CDR3 extends over 13 amino acids. Germline V gene data show CDR1 as LGHDT and CDR2 as YNNKEL (reference sequence). For the CDR3, the DNA is TGTGCCAGCAGCCAATTAGGGCCCCCCGCGGCTTTCTTT. Residues: CASSQLGPPAAFF.

Comment on this clonotype: A much larger clone differs from this one at a single base, so this may be a read error. J is TRBJ2-7 and V is TRBV5-5; possible D gene TRBD1, 5 bases. Between the trimmed V and J ends, which lost 4 bases and 4 bases, there was a span of 15 bases. There are 14 residues in the CDR3. Looked up from germline, CDR1 is SGHKS and CDR2 is YYEKEE (reference sequence). The CDR3 DNA sequence: TGTGCCAGCAGCCGGCAGACAGAGGATTACGAGCAGTACTTC. Translation: CASSRQTEDYEQYF.

This clonotype was detected many times. The chain combines TRBV27 with TRBJ2-7; D is perhaps TRBD1 (5 bases). Germline values: CDR1 MNHEY, CDR2 SMNVEV (reference sequence). The V end lost 5 bases, the J end lost 6 bases, and 14 bases lay between the germline ends. The CDR3 runs 13 residues. The CDR3 spells CASSPLGQAEQYF. Here the CDR3 DNA reads TGTGCCAGCAGTCCCCTGGGGCAGGCCGAGCAGTACTTC.

There are many counts of this clonotype. V is TRBV10-3 and J is TRBJ1-5; a possible D gene is TRBD1 (5 bases). Trimming took 3 bases from V and 8 from J, leaving 17 bases between them. The CDR3 sequence is 15 residues long. Germline V gene sequence: CDR1 ENHRY, CDR2 SYGVKD. The CDR3 region has the DNA TGTGCCATCAGTGAACAGGAGACCGGACTCGAGCCCCAGCATTTT. Translated: CAISEQETGLEPQHF.

The chain employs TRBV6-2 or TRBV6-3 and TRBJ1-4; D remains ambiguous. CDR3 length equals 11 residues. From germline, CDR1 is MNHEY and CDR2 SVGEGT. Trimming left V 5 bases short and J 6 bases short, with 4 bases between. DNA of the CDR3: TGTGCCAGCAGTCGGGATGAAAAACTGTTTTTT. This translates into CASSRDEKLFF.

In its sample, this clonotype was seen many times. This chain connects TRBV27 to TRBJ2-1; D is ambiguous. The germline V gene has CDR1 MNHEY and CDR2 SMNVEV (reference sequence). The CDR3 runs to 16 residues. Trimming shortened V by 5 bases and J by 0 bases, and 14 bases separated the two germline ends. The chain's CDR3 is CASSPSRSSSYNEQFF. The CDR3 coding sequence is TGTGCCAGCAGTCCCTCACGGTCGAGCTCCTACAATGAGCAGTTCTTC.

This clonotype was seen once. The CDR3 DNA is TGTGCCAGCAGCATGACAGGATACACCGGGGAGCTGTTTTTT. The encoded protein is CASSMTGYTGELFF. The chain has TRBV5-6 and TRBJ2-2; D may be TRBD1 (6 bases). This CDR3 is 14 amino acids long. Deletions cut 4 bases from V and 3 bases from J, with 10 bases between. CDR1 is SGHDT and CDR2 is YYEEEE in the germline V gene. Full variable domain (rest looked up from reference TRBV5-6 and TRBJ2-2): DAGVTQSPTHLIKTRGQQVTLRCSPKSGHDTVSWYQQALGQGPQFIFQYYEEEERQRGNFPDRFSGHQFPNYSSELNVNALLLGDSALYLCASSMTGYTGELFFGEGSRLTVL.

Many counts were recorded for this clonotype. The chain joins TRBV10-3 to TRBJ2-1, with D unresolved. Germline V CDR1 and CDR2: ENHRY, SYGVKD. The V end lost 2 bases, the J end lost 8 bases, and 4 bases lay between the germline ends. The CDR3 is 11 residues long. The chain's CDR3 is CAISEHDEQFF. CDR3 DNA sequence: TGTGCCATCAGTGAGCACGATGAGCAGTTCTTC.

In its sample, this clonotype was seen many times. The chain carries TRBV14 and TRBJ2-5; TRBD1 or TRBD2 may be the D gene (6 bases each). The CDR3 contains 16 residues. Germline CDR1 reads SGHDN; CDR2 reads FVKESK. With 1 base removed from V and 1 base from J, the gap between germline ends came to 13 bases. CDR3 in amino acids: CASSQASGAGQETQYF. In DNA, the CDR3 is TGTGCCAGCAGCCAAGCATCGGGGGCGGGCCAAGAGACCCAGTACTTC. Using reference TRBV14 and TRBJ2-5 for the parts outside the CDR3, the full variable domain is EAGVTQFPSHSVIEKGQTVTLRCDPISGHDNLYWYRRVMGKEIKFLLHFVKESKQDESGMPNNRFLAERTGGTYSTLKVQPAELEDSGVYFCASSQASGAGQETQYFGPGTRLLVL.

Comments on this clonotype: Given a much more abundant clone one base away, this may be a read error. The V call is TRBV7-9, the J call TRBJ1-4, with D uncertain. Germline loops: CDR1 SEHNR, CDR2 FQNEAQ (reference sequence). The CDR3 extends over 13 amino acids. Trimming removed 10 bases at V and 0 bases at J, with 9 bases between. The DNA of the CDR3 is TGTGCCACAGACTGGCCAACTAATGAAAAACTGTTTTTT. This gives the protein CATDWPTNEKLFF.

This clonotype was counted at least ten times. The rearrangement uses TRBV20-1 and TRBJ1-1; no reliable D call. The CDR3 totals 13 residues. Germline V gene sequence: CDR1 DFQATT, CDR2 SNEGSKA (reference sequence). Trimming took off 0 bases at V and 1 base at J, with 6 bases between the two ends. The CDR3 sequence: CSARDEANTEAFF. Written as DNA, the CDR3 is TGCAGTGCTAGAGATGAAGCGAACACTGAAGCTTTCTTT.